What follows describes a single TCR beta chain. This clonotype was observed once. No cognate antigen has been identified for it. There are no base qualities to consult, and no much larger clone falls within one base. A solitary read yields weak support. This was a case-control study nested in a cohort of healthcare workers in London, UK, who had nasopharyngeal swab PCR tests and blood samples taken every week. Between 23 and 31 March 2020, the week of the UK lockdown, healthcare workers were enrolled and then followed up weekly for as long as 16 weeks. The data belong to a study of early T cells in non-severe SARS-CoV-2 infection (dated by TCRdb to the early 2020s). Regarding the complete study: TCR sequencing used bulk RNA from unsorted whole blood, so alpha and beta chains could not be paired. Study-wide findings and limitations: VDJdb matching was skewed toward anti-spike CD8 responses and likely underestimated virus-specific expansions by missing private and CD4 specificities.

V is cut back by 4 bases and J by 7 bases, with 9 bases in the junction unmatched. The CDR3 has 16 amino acids, counting the end cysteine and phenylalanine. The entry retains the CDR3 DNA only, 48 bases that are in frame from base 1. Library construction relied on 5' RACE. Instrument used: NextSeq 500. Unique molecular identifiers were attached to individual cDNA molecules in the TCR library protocol so that sequencing error and PCR bias could be corrected. Both TCR alpha and beta chains were sequenced, and tight co-correlation was observed between alpha and beta sequence abundances in each sample. As for how the authors treated the data: Decombinator V4 was used to annotate TCR sequences for V gene, J gene and CDR3. TCRs were defined as expanded if a significant change between any two time points was detected under a Poisson model with p below 0.0001. TCR abundances were normalised to the total number of TCRs sequenced in each sample and reported as counts per million. MAIT TCRs were defined by TRAV1-2 paired with TRAJ12, TRAJ20 or TRAJ33, and iNKT TCRs by TRAV10 paired with TRAJ18. A search of VDJdb, accessed on 1 November 2021, was run for TCRs annotated to CMV, EBV and SARS-CoV-2, with TCRs annotated for multiple antigens excluded. TCRdb reran the public reads through fastp at Q25 and MiXCR, keeping productive beta chains. Every distinct CDR3 protein forms one entry, paired with its most common genes and DNA. These V and J calls originate from TCRdb's pipeline instead of the authors' own analysis. Counted in this sample were around 89,000 distinct CDR3 sequences; approximately 14% of them appeared once. The ten largest clones add up to 0.5% to 0.75% of the sample.

This TCR was recovered from an adult who was a healthcare worker with PCR-confirmed SARS-CoV-2 infection or an uninfected control (not recorded which). The sequence links TRBV12-3 or TRBV12-4 to TRBJ2-2, with TRBD2 matching 10 junction bases. What was sequenced was whole blood. CDR3 sequence: CASSSPAGGHLGELFF. The DNA sequence reads TGTGCCAGCAGTTCCCCAGCGGGGGGGCATCTCGGGGAGCTGTTTTTT.